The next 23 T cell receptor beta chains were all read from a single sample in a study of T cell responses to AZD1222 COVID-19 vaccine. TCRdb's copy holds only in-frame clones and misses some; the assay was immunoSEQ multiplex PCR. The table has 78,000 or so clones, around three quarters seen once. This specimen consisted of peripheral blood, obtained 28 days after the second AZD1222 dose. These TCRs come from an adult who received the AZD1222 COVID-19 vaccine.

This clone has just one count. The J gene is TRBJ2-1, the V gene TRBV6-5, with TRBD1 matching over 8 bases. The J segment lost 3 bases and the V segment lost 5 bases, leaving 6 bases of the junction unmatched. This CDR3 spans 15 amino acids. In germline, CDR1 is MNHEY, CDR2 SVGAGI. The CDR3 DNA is TGTGCCAGCAGTCCTACAGGGGGTCACTACAATGAGCAGTTCTTC. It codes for CASSPTGGHYNEQFF.

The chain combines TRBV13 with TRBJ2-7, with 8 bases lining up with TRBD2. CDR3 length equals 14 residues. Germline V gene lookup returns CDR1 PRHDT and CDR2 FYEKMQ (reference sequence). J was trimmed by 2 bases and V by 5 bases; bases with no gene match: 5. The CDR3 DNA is TGTGCCAGCAGCCCACGACTAGCGCCCTACGAGCAGTACTTC. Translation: CASSPRLAPYEQYF.

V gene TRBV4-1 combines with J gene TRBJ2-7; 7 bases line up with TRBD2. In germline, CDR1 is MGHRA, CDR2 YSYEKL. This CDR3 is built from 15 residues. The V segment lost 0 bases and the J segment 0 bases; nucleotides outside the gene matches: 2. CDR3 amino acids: CASSQDGGGSYEQYF. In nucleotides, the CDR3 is TGCGCCAGCAGCCAAGATGGGGGGGGCTCCTACGAGCAGTACTTC.

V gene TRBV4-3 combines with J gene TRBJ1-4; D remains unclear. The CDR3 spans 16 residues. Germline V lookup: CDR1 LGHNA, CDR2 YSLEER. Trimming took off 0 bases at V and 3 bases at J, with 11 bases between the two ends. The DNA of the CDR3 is TGCGCCAGCAGCCAAGACCGGCAGGTTTCTAATGAAAAACTGTTTTTT. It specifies CASSQDRQVSNEKLFF.

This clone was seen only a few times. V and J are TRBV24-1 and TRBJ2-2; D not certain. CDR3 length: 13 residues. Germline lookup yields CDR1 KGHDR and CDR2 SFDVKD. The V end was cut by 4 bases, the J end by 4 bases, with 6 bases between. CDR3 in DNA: TGTGCCACCAGTGACGCGAGCACCGGGGAGCTGTTTTTT. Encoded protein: CATSDASTGELFF.

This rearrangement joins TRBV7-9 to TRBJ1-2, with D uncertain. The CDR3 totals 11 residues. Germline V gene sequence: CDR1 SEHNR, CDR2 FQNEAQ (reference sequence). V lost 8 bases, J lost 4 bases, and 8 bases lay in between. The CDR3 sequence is CASGLGYGYTF. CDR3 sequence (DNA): TGTGCCAGCGGCCTTGGCTATGGCTACACCTTC.

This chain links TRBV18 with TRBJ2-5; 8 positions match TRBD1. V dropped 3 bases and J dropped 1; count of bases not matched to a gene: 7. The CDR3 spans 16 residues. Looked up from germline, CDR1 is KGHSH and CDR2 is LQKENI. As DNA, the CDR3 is TGTGCCAGCTCACCGGGGACAGGAGCCGTCCAAGAGACCCAGTACTTC. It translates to CASSPGTGAVQETQYF.

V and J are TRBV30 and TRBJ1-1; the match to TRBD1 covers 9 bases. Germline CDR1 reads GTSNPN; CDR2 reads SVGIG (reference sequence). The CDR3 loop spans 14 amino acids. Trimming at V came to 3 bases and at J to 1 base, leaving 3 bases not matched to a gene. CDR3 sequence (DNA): TGTGCCTGGAGCGAGGGACAGGGGAACACTGAAGCTTTCTTT. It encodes CAWSEGQGNTEAFF.

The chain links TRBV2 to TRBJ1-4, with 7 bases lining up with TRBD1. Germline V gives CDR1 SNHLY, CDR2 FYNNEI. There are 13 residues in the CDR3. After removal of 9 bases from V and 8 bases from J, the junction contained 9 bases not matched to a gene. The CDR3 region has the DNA TGTGCCAGGGGAGGACAGGAAGGGGAAAAACTGTTTTTT. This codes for CARGGQEGEKLFF. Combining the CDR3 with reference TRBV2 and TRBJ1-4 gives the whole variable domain EPEVTQTPSHQVTQMGQEVILRCVPISNHLYFYWYRQILGQKVEFLVSFYNNEISEKSEIFDDQFSVERPDGSNFTLKIRSTKLEDSAMYFCARGGQEGEKLFFGSGTQLSVL.

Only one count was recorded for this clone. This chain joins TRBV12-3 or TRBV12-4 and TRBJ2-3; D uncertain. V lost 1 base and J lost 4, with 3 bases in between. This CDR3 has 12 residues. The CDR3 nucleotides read TGTGCCAGCAGTTTAGGTGCAGATACGCAGTATTTT. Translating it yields CASSLGADTQYF.

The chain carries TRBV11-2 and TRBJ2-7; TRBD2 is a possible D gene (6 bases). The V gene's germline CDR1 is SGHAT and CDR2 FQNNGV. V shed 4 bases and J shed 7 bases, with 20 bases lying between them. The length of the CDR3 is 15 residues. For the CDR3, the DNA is TGTGCCAGCAGCTCAAGGTGGGACGGGGCGGGGGAGCAGTACTTC. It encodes CASSSRWDGAGEQYF.

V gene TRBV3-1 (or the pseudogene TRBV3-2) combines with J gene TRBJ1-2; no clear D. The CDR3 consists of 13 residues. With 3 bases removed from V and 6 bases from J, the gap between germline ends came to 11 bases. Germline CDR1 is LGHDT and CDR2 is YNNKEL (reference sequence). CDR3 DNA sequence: TGTGCCAGCAGCCAGGTTGGTGGGGATGGCTACACCTTC. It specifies CASSQVGGDGYTF.

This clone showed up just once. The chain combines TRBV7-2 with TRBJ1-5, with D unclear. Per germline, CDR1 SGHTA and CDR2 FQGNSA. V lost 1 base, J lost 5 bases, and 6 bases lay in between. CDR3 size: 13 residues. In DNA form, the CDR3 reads TGTGCCAGCAGCTTAGTCGGGGATCAGCCCCAGCATTTT. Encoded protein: CASSLVGDQPQHF.

The CDR3 nucleotides read TGTGCCAGCACTAAAGGGCCCGAAGGGTTTGGCTACACCTTC. It codes for CASTKGPEGFGYTF. This sequence joins TRBV25-1 and TRBJ1-2; no definite D call. Germline CDR1 MGHDK, CDR2 SYGVNS. With 7 bases removed from V and 7 bases from J, the gap between germline ends came to 19 bases. The CDR3 loop spans 14 amino acids.

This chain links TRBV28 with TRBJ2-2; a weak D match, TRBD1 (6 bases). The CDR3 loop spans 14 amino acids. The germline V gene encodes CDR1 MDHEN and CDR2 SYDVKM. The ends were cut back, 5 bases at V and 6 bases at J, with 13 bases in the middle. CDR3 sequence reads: CASSPDRSAGELFF. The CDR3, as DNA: TGTGCCAGCAGTCCCGACAGGTCGGCCGGGGAGCTGTTTTTT.

CDR3 nucleotide sequence: TGTGCCAGCTCACCACCTCTGGGAAACACCATATATTTT. Encoded protein: CASSPPLGNTIYF. The chain joins TRBV18 to TRBJ1-3, with D unclear. CDR1 and CDR2 from the germline V gene are KGHSH and LQKENI. V lost 0 bases to trimming and J lost 4 bases, with 4 bases between them. The CDR3 is 13 residues long.

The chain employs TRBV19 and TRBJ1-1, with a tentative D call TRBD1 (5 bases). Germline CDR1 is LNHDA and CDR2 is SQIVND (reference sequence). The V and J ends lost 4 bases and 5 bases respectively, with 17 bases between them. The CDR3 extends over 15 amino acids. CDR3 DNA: TGTGCCAGTAGTAATCGCCGCAGGGATTGGACTGAAGCTTTCTTT. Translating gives CASSNRRRDWTEAFF.

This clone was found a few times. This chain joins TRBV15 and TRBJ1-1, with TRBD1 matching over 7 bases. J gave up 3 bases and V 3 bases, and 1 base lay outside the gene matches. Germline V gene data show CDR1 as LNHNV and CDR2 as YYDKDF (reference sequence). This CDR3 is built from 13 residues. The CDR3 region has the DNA TGTGCCACCAGCAGGGACAGGTACACTGAAGCTTTCTTT. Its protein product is CATSRDRYTEAFF. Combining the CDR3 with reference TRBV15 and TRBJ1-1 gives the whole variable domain DAMVIQNPRYQVTQFGKPVTLSCSQTLNHNVMYWYQQKSSQAPKLLFHYYDKDFNNEADTPDNFQSRRPNTSFCFLDIRSPGLGDTAMYLCATSRDRYTEAFFGQGTRLTVV.

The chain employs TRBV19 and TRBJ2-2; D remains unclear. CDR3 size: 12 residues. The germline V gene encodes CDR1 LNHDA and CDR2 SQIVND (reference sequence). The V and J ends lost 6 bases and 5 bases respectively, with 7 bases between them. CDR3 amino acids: CASSPPTGELFF. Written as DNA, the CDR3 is TGTGCCAGTAGCCCCCCGACCGGGGAGCTGTTTTTT.

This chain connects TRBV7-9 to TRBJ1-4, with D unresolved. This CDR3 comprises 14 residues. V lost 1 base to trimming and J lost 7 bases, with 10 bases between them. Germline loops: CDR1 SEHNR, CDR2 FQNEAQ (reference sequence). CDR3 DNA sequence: TGTGCCAGCAGCTTAGTTCATAGCGCTGAAAAACTGTTTTTT. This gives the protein CASSLVHSAEKLFF.

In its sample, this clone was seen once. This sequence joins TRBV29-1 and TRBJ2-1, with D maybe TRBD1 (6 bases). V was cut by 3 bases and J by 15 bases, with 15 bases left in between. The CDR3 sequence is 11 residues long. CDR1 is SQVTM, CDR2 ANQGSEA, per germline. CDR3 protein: CSVEGADTRFF. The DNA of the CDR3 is TGCAGCGTTGAGGGGGCCGATACACGGTTCTTC.

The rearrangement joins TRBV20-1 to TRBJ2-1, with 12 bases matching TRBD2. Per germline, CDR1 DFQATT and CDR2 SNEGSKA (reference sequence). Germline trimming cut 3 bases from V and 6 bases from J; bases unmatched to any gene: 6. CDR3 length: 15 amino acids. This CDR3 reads CSASRASGRANEQFF. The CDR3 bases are TGCAGTGCTAGTCGGGCTAGCGGGAGGGCCAATGAGCAGTTCTTC.

CDR3 protein: CASSLNLQGGTEAFF. The CDR3 bases are TGTGCCAGCAGCTTAAATTTACAGGGCGGGACTGAAGCTTTCTTT. The chain combines TRBV11-2 with TRBJ1-1, with TRBD1 as a possible D gene (6 bases). In germline, CDR1 is SGHAT, CDR2 FQNNGV. The CDR3 sequence is 15 residues long. V was cut by 2 bases and J by 5 bases, with 15 bases left in between.